This TCR beta chain was obtained from a study of identical twins. TCRdb reprocessed the 5' RACE reads with MiXCR, giving one entry per CDR3 protein. This table has more than 600,000 distinct CDR3 sequences, 15% to 20% appearing once. This sample was shared with a second study, whose subject was T cells expressing NK-cell markers.

Sample: PBMCs. This sequence originates from a woman between 18 and 29 years old in good health.

The CDR3 DNA follows: TGTGCCAGCAGCTCAGTAGCGGGAGGAGGGACCCAGTACTTC. Protein: CASSSVAGGGTQYF. The J gene is TRBJ2-5, the V gene TRBV7-2; 10 nucleotides match TRBD2. Germline lookup yields CDR1 SGHTA and CDR2 FQGNSA. The length of the CDR3 is 14 residues. The ends lost 4 bases at V and 7 bases at J; junction bases unmatched: 6.